This T cell receptor (beta chain) stems from a study of blood T cell repertoires in COVID-19. In the study overall: The United States, Italy and Spain were the sources of the acute and convalescent COVID-19 samples. PBMCs, B-cell-depleted T cells, or T cells provided the cDNA or gDNA that made up the material.

Under the authors' procedure: Scientists estimated how many nucleated cells there were by amplifying reference gene primers. The protocol was immunoSEQ multiplex PCR, while the TCRdb copy is restricted to in-frame clones and leaves out a portion. The V and J calls and clone size come from that table; D and trimming were worked out from the DNA. This table holds over 200,000 clones, 80% to 85% found once. From germline, CDR1 is PRHDT and CDR2 FYEKMQ (reference sequence). This CDR3 contains 15 residues. J was trimmed by 3 bases and V by 0 bases; bases with no gene match: 1. The receptor's source is a man aged 50 to 60 with active or convalescent COVID-19. The chain joins TRBV13 to TRBJ2-1, with 8 positions matching TRBD1. The specimen sequenced was peripheral blood. The CDR3 protein is CASSLGDRDYNEQFF. The DNA for the CDR3 is TGTGCCAGCAGCTTAGGGGACAGGGACTACAATGAGCAGTTCTTC.